The sequence of this TCR beta chain was determined in a study of T cell changes during pregnancy in multiple sclerosis. Assay used: immunoSEQ multiplex PCR; TCRdb lists only in-frame clones, some missing. The sample yields fewer than 85,000 clones, 90% to 95% seen once. Sample: peripheral blood, taken in the second trimester of pregnancy. The receptor was isolated from a female donor with multiple sclerosis, enrolled in a pregnancy study.

DNA for the CDR3: TGTGCCAGCAGCCTTCCAGCGGGCCCAGATACGCAGTATTTT. This codes for CASSLPAGPDTQYF. The V call is TRBV5-5, the J call TRBJ2-3, with D possibly matching TRBD2 (6 bases). Trimming cost V 4 bases and J 4 bases, with 13 bases left between them. The CDR3 totals 14 residues. Germline assignment: CDR1 SGHKS and CDR2 YYEKEE (reference sequence).